The entry below gives a single TCR beta chain sequence along with its context. Germline V gene lookup returns CDR1 SGHDT and CDR2 YYEEEE. Losses at the gene ends were 2 bases for V and 2 bases for J; bases not matched to a gene: 11. This CDR3 contains 17 residues. These data originate in a study of blood T cell repertoires in COVID-19. In the study overall: COVID-19 samples collected from the United States, Italy and Spain covered acute and convalescent phases. PBMCs, B-cell-depleted T cells, or T cells were the source of the cDNA or gDNA that made up the material.

Source study methods: Cell counts per sample came from amplifying reference gene primers. TCRdb's copy holds only in-frame clones and misses some; the assay was immunoSEQ multiplex PCR. From that table come the V and J calls and clone size; the DNA was used to work out D and trimming. The data hold around 220,000 clones, with approximately 84% observed a single time. The chain uses TRBV5-6 and TRBJ1-1; TRBD1 matches at 8 bases. This TCR derives from a man in his forties or fifties with acute or convalescent COVID-19. Material: peripheral blood. CDR3 coding DNA: TGTGCCAGCAGCTTTTACTCGACAGGGGTTAAAAACACTGAAGCTTTCTTT. It translates to CASSFYSTGVKNTEAFF.